One sample yielded the 4 T cell receptor beta chains listed below, sequenced in a study of blood T cells in healthy people across ages. Sample-barcoded 5' priming and a J-beta primer mix drove a second PCR of roughly 6 to 12 cycles. TCRdb recomputed calls from the 5' RACE reads with MiXCR, one row per CDR3 protein. The table lists about a million distinct CDR3 sequences, just over 50% of them singletons. The sample taken for sequencing was blood. These receptors were obtained from a woman in her sixties or seventies in good health.

This rearrangement joins TRBV28 to TRBJ2-7; no clear D gene. The CDR3 is made up of 12 amino acids. Trimming left V 6 bases short and J 1 base short, with 7 bases between. Germline loops: CDR1 MDHEN, CDR2 SYDVKM. CDR3 sequence (DNA): TGTGCCAGCAGGAAAGTATCCTACGAGCAGTACTTC. Its translation: CASRKVSYEQYF.

The V call is TRBV27, the J call TRBJ2-7; TRBD2 matches at 7 bases. The end of the DNA is better explained by TRBJ2-5, so the J call may be wrong. Germline loops: CDR1 MNHEY, CDR2 SMNVEV (reference sequence). CDR3 length equals 16 residues. CDR3 DNA sequence: TGTGCCAGCAGTCCCTCCGCGGGAGAGATCGGGGAGACCCAGTACTTC. Its protein is CASSPSAGEIGETQYF.

The CDR3 region has the DNA TGTGCCTGGAGTGTACTAGCGGAGAACATTTACGAGCAGTACTTC. Residues: CAWSVLAENIYEQYF. J is TRBJ2-7 and V is TRBV30, with 8 bases aligning to TRBD2. The CDR3 contains 15 residues. The V segment lost 0 bases and the J segment 4 bases; nucleotides outside the gene matches: 8. CDR1 and CDR2 (germline): GTSNPN, SVGIG (reference sequence).

This chain uses TRBV27 with TRBJ2-7, with 7 bases matching TRBD1. Germline-derived CDR1 and CDR2 are MNHEY and SMNVEV (reference sequence). The CDR3 has 12 residues. V was pared by 7 bases and J by 5 bases, with 5 bases of the junction left unmatched. The CDR3 DNA reads TGTGCCAGCACCACCACAGGGGACGAGCAGTACTTC. This sequence encodes CASTTTGDEQYF.